A selection of T cell receptor beta chains follows, all from one sample in a study of T-cell memory formation after mild COVID-19. TCRdb re-analysed the 5' RACE reads in MiXCR, keeping a single row per CDR3 protein. The table records 150,000 or so distinct CDR3 sequences, almost 25% of them present only once. Specimen: PBMCs or a T cell subset sorted from them (not recorded which). The receptors stem from an adult woman who had mild COVID-19 (a few samples of this study predate the infection). Cell type and time point are not known. The conserved cysteine and the conserved F or W are not part of the CDR3 here. The size of a clone is reported for some rows only, either as once, few or many, or as a class for expanded clones.

J | size | V | CDR3
TRBJ2-7 | NA | TRBV12-3/TRBV12-4 | ASSPLGNGNYEQY
TRBJ2-5 | NA | TRBV12-3/TRBV12-4 | ASSPTHGPETQY
TRBJ2-3 | many | TRBV7-9 | ASSLSGGANTDTQY
TRBJ2-5 | NA | TRBV5-6 | ASRPAGWETQY
TRBJ1-1 | NA | TRBV4-1 | ASSQARNVFTSEAF
TRBJ2-2 | NA | TRBV5-1 | ASSLSGTSDGTGELF
TRBJ2-5 | NA | TRBV3-1 | ASSLPGSLGETQY
TRBJ1-2 | NA | TRBV6-5 | ASSFGKGLNLYGYT
TRBJ2-3 | few | TRBV20-1 | SAAPLAPDTDTQY
TRBJ2-7 | NA | TRBV5-6 | ASSLGGGSWYEQY
TRBJ2-7 | few | TRBV27 | ASSRDGSSYEQY
TRBJ2-3 | NA | TRBV18 | ASSPPVFAGGESTDTQY
TRBJ2-3 | NA | TRBV2 | ASPPRTPMGTQY
TRBJ2-5 | few | TRBV9 | ASSVEDSSETQY
TRBJ2-7 | few | TRBV9 | ASSPNRGSVYEQY
TRBJ1-3 | NA | TRBV9 | ASSVNLQGTGNTIY